This TCR beta chain was obtained from a study of multiple sclerosis patients with progressive multifocal leukoencephalopathy. Time point meaning: about a year of natalizumab therapy. Samples T1 and T2 were drawn at 6 and 12 months of therapy, respectively. Per germline, CDR1 SGHAT and CDR2 FQNNGV. V was cut by 5 bases and J by 1 base, with 10 bases left in between. The CDR3 is 14 amino acids. Generated by immunoSEQ multiplex PCR, the TCRdb table keeps only in-frame clones and is missing some. This repertoire shows under 30,000 clones, approximately 90% found once; its top ten account for around 2.4%. This TCR was sampled from a man aged 25-40 years with multiple sclerosis. This material consisted of PBMCs, taken from a patient treated with natalizumab. The gene calls are TRBV11-2 and TRBJ2-3, with a tentative D call TRBD1 (6 bases). This chain's CDR3 is CASSTGWGTDTQYF. The CDR3 nucleotides are TGTGCCAGCAGCACAGGGTGGGGCACAGATACGCAGTATTTT.